The T cell receptor beta chain under discussion was sequenced for a study of control samples from healthy donors and cancer patients. Sequencing was performed with immunoSEQ multiplex PCR; in TCRdb, only in-frame clones are kept and a portion is missing. The data show 70,000 to 75,000 clones, about 94% seen once. The CDR3 totals 18 residues. CDR1 SGHAT and CDR2 FQNNGV come from the germline V gene. Trimming took 0 bases from V and 2 from J; bases not matched to a gene: 8. The sample taken for sequencing was blood. The receptor was isolated from a woman in her 30s in good health. The genes are TRBV11-2 and TRBJ2-7, with 12 positions matching TRBD1. The CDR3 is CASSLELGQGASTYEQYF. DNA of the CDR3: TGTGCCAGCAGCTTAGAACTGGGACAGGGGGCCTCGACCTACGAGCAGTACTTC.